Described below is a single TCR beta chain sequence and its context. The antigen it recognizes is unknown. No base-level quality is on record; no much larger clone is a single base apart. This sample is part of a study of regulatory and conventional T cells in RAG deficiency (dated by TCRdb to the late 2010s). With regard to the full study: High-throughput TCR beta sequencing was used to compare the diversity and composition of the Treg, conventional CD4+ and CD8+ T cell repertoires of RAG-deficient patients with those of healthy controls. Broad study findings and their caveats: Rather than being bona fide Treg cells, the sorted CD25-high CD127-low cells in Omenn syndrome patients may represent peripherally activated cells. Some T-cell subset analyses were not performed for some subjects. Compared with controls, Omenn syndrome and CID/AS patients had around 96-fold fewer unique TCR beta sequences in Treg cells, whereas the reduction in the other subsets was around 10-fold. Shorter CDR3 lengths were found in all patient T-cell subsets, and >75% Treg-Tconv repertoire overlap at nucleotide and amino acid level was observed in Omenn syndrome patients. RAG-deficient patients showed markedly lower Shannon entropy and higher Simpson indices than control T-cell subpopulations.

The library was generated by the immunoSEQ multiplex PCR assay. Genomic DNA from the sorted T-cell subsets was used to amplify and sequence rearranged TCR beta chain products. The authors processed their data as follows. Shannon entropy and Simpson indices were used to measure the diversity of productive TCR beta rearrangements in each repertoire. To assess clonal expansion, the frequencies of the 100 most abundant productive TCR beta clonotypes were added up as a share of total reads. The TRB repertoires were scored with a self-reactivity index that is based on amino acid usage at CDR3beta positions 6 and 7. Two-way ANOVA was applied to the repertoire analyses, whereas Student t or Mann-Whitney tests were applied to the flow cytometric analyses. The clones in this table, taken by TCRdb from immuneACCESS, are in-frame only. Not every clone is retained; where verified, under half of the shortfall comes from an unresolved V gene, and the cause of the rest is unknown. For V, J and clone size, that table is used; D and trimming come from the DNA. For this sample the table gives fewer than 20,000 clones, of which roughly 90% were detected only once. Over 1.1% of the sample lies in the top ten.

The CDR3 runs 14 amino acids, cysteine and phenylalanine included. Of the read, only the CDR3 DNA is kept; its 42 bases are in frame from base 1. V and J are trimmed by 3 bases and 9 bases, and the gene matches miss 4 bases of the junction. Looking up the germline V gene (reference sequence) yields CDR1 LNHDA and CDR2 SQIVND. Before genomic DNA was extracted, regulatory T cells were isolated from blood as CD4+CD25-high CD127-low cells. Several healthy control donors served as the comparison group for repertoire analyses. These same records also appear under a second study, on regulatory T cells. The second study reports: For the multiplex PCR, 52 forward TRBV primers and 13 reverse TRBJ primers were used, and amplification bias was corrected with both assay-based and computational methods. In patients, repertoires had restricted unique TRB V-J pairs and skewed V and J gene usage, with regulatory T cells showing the most marked changes. The study compared T-cell receptor beta repertoires of sorted regulatory, conventional CD4+ and CD8+ T cells in CD3G-deficient patients with those in healthy controls. Peripheral blood mononuclear cells were isolated by Ficoll density separation. Rearranged TRB loci were amplified from genomic DNA by multiplex PCR within the immunoSEQ assay. An Illumina HiSeq platform was used to sequence the TRB amplicons. Custom algorithms error-filtered the raw sequences and aligned them to reference gene sequences, after which the immunoSEQ online tools were used for analysis. Frequencies of productive and nonproductive TRB rearrangements were evaluated among both unique and total sequences. Groups were compared by t tests, Mann-Whitney tests or two-way ANOVA performed in Prism software.

Sequenced sample: Tregs sorted from blood. The sequence joins TRBV19 to TRBJ2-1; TRBD1 aligns with 11 central bases. The TCR comes from a human donor in good health. The base sequence is TGTGCCAGTAGTATCACCGGGACAGGGGGTGAGCAGTTCTTC. This yields the protein CASSITGTGGEQFF.